This TCR beta chain was found in a study of cytomegalovirus exposure and HLA in healthy donors. Looking at the study overall: Researchers found that about 84% of 398 genotyped donors fell within the Caucasian-associated ancestry cluster. Broader study findings: Cytomegalovirus association was listed for approximately 150 TCR beta chains. When the data were analyzed later, several of the most significant clusters appeared to be linked to common viral pathogens.

Turning to this clone: Its antigen is unknown.

CDR1 and CDR2 from the germline V gene are SGHTA and FQGTGA. Trimming at V came to 1 base and at J to 6 bases, leaving 17 bases not matched to a gene. The length of the CDR3 is 20 residues. PCR involved 60 Vbeta and 13 Jbeta primers. Repertoires were generated with immunoSEQ multiplex PCR, while TCRdb's copy carries only in-frame clones and drops some. Among some 30,000 clones listed, 44% were seen once. The sequence derives from a woman aged 45-60 years in good health and CMV-seronegative. The material sequenced was PBMCs. The chain recombines TRBV7-3 with TRBJ2-3, with 12 positions matching TRBD2. DNA for the CDR3: TGTGCCAGCAGCTTAAAGATGCTAGCGGGAGGGCCCACTGTTTACGATACGCAGTATTTT. As protein: CASSLKMLAGGPTVYDTQYF.